A selection of T cell receptor beta chains follows, all from one sample in a study of blood T cell repertoires in COVID-19. Only in-frame clones appear in the TCRdb table, and some are missing; sequencing was by immunoSEQ multiplex PCR. Of roughly 200,000 clones listed, about 85% are singletons. Sequenced sample: peripheral blood. The receptors here all came from a woman between 50 and 59 years old with COVID-19, enrolled during active disease. Each CDR3 is given with its conserved first and last residue. The D gene is left open where the match is weak. The size field is filled for only some rows; it gives once, few, many or a size class.

V gene: TRBV9
D gene: .
CDR3 length: 17
J gene: TRBJ2-1
clone size: .
CDR3 protein: CASSVREEGSSYNEQFF
CDR3 DNA: TGTGCCAGCAGTGTCCGTGAGGAAGGGAGCTCCTACAATGAGCAGTTCTTC

V gene: TRBV5-1
D gene: TRBD2
CDR3 length: 15
J gene: TRBJ2-3
clone size: .
CDR3 protein: CASSSLAGRTDTQYF
CDR3 DNA: TGCGCCAGCAGCTCCTTAGCGGGACGCACAGATACGCAGTATTTT

V gene: TRBV11-2
D gene: TRBD1
CDR3 length: 16
J gene: TRBJ2-2
clone size: .
CDR3 protein: CASTQGEYSYPGELFF
CDR3 DNA: TGTGCCAGCACCCAGGGGGAGTATTCTTATCCCGGGGAGCTGTTTTTT

V gene: TRBV28
D gene: .
CDR3 length: 14
J gene: TRBJ1-2
clone size: .
CDR3 protein: CASTSGGSSYGYTF
CDR3 DNA: TGTGCCAGCACTAGCGGCGGGTCCAGCTATGGCTACACCTTC

V gene: TRBV3-1/TRBV3-2
D gene: .
CDR3 length: 16
J gene: TRBJ1-2
clone size: .
CDR3 protein: CASTPPVSRGTYGYTF
CDR3 DNA: TGTGCCAGCACCCCGCCCGTCTCAAGGGGGACCTATGGCTACACCTTC

V gene: TRBV6-4
D gene: .
CDR3 length: 16
J gene: TRBJ2-1
clone size: .
CDR3 protein: CASSDSGLAPYNEQFF
CDR3 DNA: TGTGCCAGCAGTGACTCTGGCCTGGCCCCCTACAATGAGCAGTTCTTC

V gene: TRBV4-3
D gene: TRBD1
CDR3 length: 16
J gene: TRBJ1-2
clone size: .
CDR3 protein: CASSQAGQGAPGSYTF
CDR3 DNA: TGCGCCAGCAGCCAAGCCGGACAGGGGGCGCCTGGAAGCTACACCTTC

V gene: TRBV11-1
D gene: .
CDR3 length: 12
J gene: TRBJ1-1
clone size: .
CDR3 protein: CASSLTGTEAFF
CDR3 DNA: TGTGCCAGCAGCTTAACAGGCACTGAAGCTTTCTTT

V gene: TRBV30
D gene: .
CDR3 length: 13
J gene: TRBJ2-2
clone size: once
CDR3 protein: CAWTTGNTGELFF
CDR3 DNA: TGTGCCTGGACGACTGGGAACACCGGGGAGCTGTTTTTT

V gene: TRBV6-1
D gene: TRBD1
CDR3 length: 14
J gene: TRBJ2-3
clone size: .
CDR3 protein: CASSEEGAADTQYF
CDR3 DNA: TGTGCCAGCAGTGAAGAGGGGGCAGCAGATACGCAGTATTTT

V gene: TRBV19
D gene: .
CDR3 length: 15
J gene: TRBJ2-4
clone size: .
CDR3 protein: CASSRQGLWENIQYF
CDR3 DNA: TGTGCCAGTAGTCGACAGGGACTTTGGGAAAACATTCAGTACTTC

V gene: TRBV4-1
D gene: .
CDR3 length: 14
J gene: TRBJ1-2
clone size: .
CDR3 protein: CASSQDYGNYGYTF
CDR3 DNA: TGCGCCAGCAGCCAAGATTACGGTAACTATGGCTACACCTTC

V gene: TRBV30
D gene: .
CDR3 length: 13
J gene: TRBJ1-1
clone size: .
CDR3 protein: CAWQTLMNTEAFF
CDR3 DNA: TGTGCCTGGCAGACACTCATGAACACTGAAGCTTTCTTT

V gene: TRBV6-2/TRBV6-3
D gene: TRBD1
CDR3 length: 14
J gene: TRBJ1-2
clone size: .
CDR3 protein: CASSRRGPDAGYTF
CDR3 DNA: TGTGCCAGCAGCCGCAGGGGGCCCGACGCGGGCTACACCTTC

V gene: TRBV19
D gene: .
CDR3 length: 15
J gene: TRBJ2-6
clone size: once
CDR3 protein: CASSIGESGANVLTF
CDR3 DNA: TGTGCCAGTAGTATCGGGGAATCCGGGGCCAACGTCCTGACTTTC

V gene: TRBV29-1
D gene: TRBD1
CDR3 length: 13
J gene: TRBJ2-4
clone size: many
CDR3 protein: CSVADRDKNIQYF
CDR3 DNA: TGCAGCGTGGCCGACAGGGACAAAAACATTCAGTACTTC

V gene: TRBV5-1
D gene: .
CDR3 length: 13
J gene: TRBJ1-1
clone size: .
CDR3 protein: CASSFEGNTEAFF
CDR3 DNA: TGCGCCAGCAGCTTCGAGGGAAACACTGAAGCTTTCTTT

V gene: TRBV6-5
D gene: TRBD2
CDR3 length: 14
J gene: TRBJ2-7
clone size: few
CDR3 protein: CASTTSGGAYEQYF
CDR3 DNA: TGTGCCAGCACGACTAGCGGGGGGGCCTACGAGCAGTACTTC

V gene: TRBV10-3
D gene: TRBD1
CDR3 length: 16
J gene: TRBJ1-5
clone size: .
CDR3 protein: CAISALGQGSIQPQHF
CDR3 DNA: TGTGCCATCAGTGCCCTTGGACAGGGCTCAATTCAGCCCCAGCATTTT

V gene: TRBV5-1
D gene: .
CDR3 length: 15
J gene: TRBJ1-2
clone size: .
CDR3 protein: CASSRAGASNYGYTF
CDR3 DNA: TGCGCCAGCAGTCGTGCAGGCGCCTCTAACTATGGCTACACCTTC

V gene: TRBV7-2
D gene: TRBD2
CDR3 length: 16
J gene: TRBJ2-3
clone size: .
CDR3 protein: CASSRTSGGTTDTQYF
CDR3 DNA: TGTGCCAGCAGCCGGACTAGCGGGGGTACCACAGATACGCAGTATTTT

V gene: TRBV3-1/TRBV3-2
D gene: TRBD1
CDR3 length: 15
J gene: TRBJ1-6
clone size: .
CDR3 protein: CASSRPGQANSPLHF
CDR3 DNA: TGTGCCAGCAGCCGCCCGGGACAGGCGAATTCACCCCTCCACTTT

V gene: TRBV19
D gene: TRBD1
CDR3 length: 15
J gene: TRBJ2-2
clone size: .
CDR3 protein: CASSIGQGVRRELFF
CDR3 DNA: TGTGCCAGTAGTATCGGACAGGGGGTCCGCCGGGAGCTGTTTTTT

V gene: TRBV27
D gene: TRBD1
CDR3 length: 14
J gene: TRBJ1-1
clone size: .
CDR3 protein: CASSPWTGVTEAFF
CDR3 DNA: TGTGCCAGCAGTCCCTGGACAGGGGTCACTGAAGCTTTCTTT

V gene: TRBV6-4
D gene: TRBD2
CDR3 length: 19
J gene: TRBJ2-3
clone size: .
CDR3 protein: CASYVPGLAGPASTDTQYF
CDR3 DNA: TGTGCCAGCTACGTTCCGGGACTAGCGGGGCCGGCATCCACAGATACGCAGTATTTT

V gene: TRBV4-2
D gene: .
CDR3 length: 11
J gene: TRBJ1-3
clone size: .
CDR3 protein: CATRRGDTIYF
CDR3 DNA: TGTGCCACTAGACGCGGGGACACCATATATTTT

V gene: TRBV9
D gene: .
CDR3 length: 15
J gene: TRBJ1-1
clone size: .
CDR3 protein: CASSPRAGGRGEAFF
CDR3 DNA: TGTGCCAGCAGTCCCAGGGCCGGGGGGCGAGGTGAAGCTTTCTTT

V gene: TRBV21-1
D gene: .
CDR3 length: 15
J gene: TRBJ2-5
clone size: .
CDR3 protein: CASSIFPQGGETQYF
CDR3 DNA: TGTGCCAGCAGCATTTTCCCCCAGGGGGGAGAGACCCAGTACTTC

V gene: TRBV27
D gene: .
CDR3 length: 20
J gene: TRBJ1-6
clone size: .
CDR3 protein: CASSFVGVHLRGSDNSPLHF
CDR3 DNA: TGTGCCAGCAGTTTTGTTGGAGTTCACCTAAGGGGTTCGGATAATTCACCCCTCCACTTT

V gene: TRBV11-3
D gene: .
CDR3 length: 15
J gene: TRBJ2-7
clone size: .
CDR3 protein: CASSLGHAVSYEQYF
CDR3 DNA: TGTGCCAGCAGCTTAGGGCATGCTGTATCCTACGAGCAGTACTTC

V gene: TRBV30
D gene: .
CDR3 length: 13
J gene: TRBJ1-1
clone size: .
CDR3 protein: CAYHDRTNTEAFF
CDR3 DNA: TGTGCCTACCACGACAGAACGAACACTGAAGCTTTCTTT

V gene: TRBV30
D gene: TRBD2
CDR3 length: 14
J gene: TRBJ2-3
clone size: .
CDR3 protein: CAWRGSGAPDTQYF
CDR3 DNA: TGTGCCTGGAGGGGTAGCGGGGCTCCAGATACGCAGTATTTT

V gene: TRBV6-2/TRBV6-3
D gene: TRBD1
CDR3 length: 15
J gene: TRBJ2-3
clone size: .
CDR3 protein: CASSPGQGTTDTQYF
CDR3 DNA: TGTGCCAGCAGCCCCGGACAGGGTACGACAGATACGCAGTATTTT

V gene: TRBV10-2
D gene: TRBD1
CDR3 length: 14
J gene: TRBJ2-7
clone size: .
CDR3 protein: CASRGTGGTYEQYF
CDR3 DNA: TGCGCCAGCAGGGGGACAGGGGGAACCTACGAGCAGTACTTC

V gene: TRBV5-1
D gene: TRBD2
CDR3 length: 15
J gene: TRBJ2-7
clone size: .
CDR3 protein: CASSLGAGGPYEQYF
CDR3 DNA: TGCGCCAGCAGCTTGGGAGCGGGGGGGCCCTACGAGCAGTACTTC

V gene: TRBV6-6
D gene: .
CDR3 length: 15
J gene: TRBJ1-1
clone size: .
CDR3 protein: CASRGTGLMNTEAFF
CDR3 DNA: TGTGCCAGCAGGGGAACTGGACTGATGAACACTGAAGCTTTCTTT

V gene: TRBV5-1
D gene: .
CDR3 length: 15
J gene: TRBJ2-1
clone size: once
CDR3 protein: CASSLAGGSNNEQFF
CDR3 DNA: TGCGCCAGCAGCTTGGCCGGAGGTAGCAACAATGAGCAGTTCTTC

V gene: TRBV19
D gene: TRBD1
CDR3 length: 14
J gene: TRBJ1-2
clone size: .
CDR3 protein: CASSPMTGSYGYTF
CDR3 DNA: TGTGCCAGTAGTCCCATGACAGGGAGCTATGGCTACACCTTC

V gene: TRBV28
D gene: TRBD1
CDR3 length: 14
J gene: TRBJ1-1
clone size: .
CDR3 protein: CASSLTGVNTEAFF
CDR3 DNA: TGTGCCAGCAGTTTAACAGGGGTGAACACTGAAGCTTTCTTT

V gene: TRBV28
D gene: TRBD1
CDR3 length: 15
J gene: TRBJ2-7
clone size: once
CDR3 protein: CASRKGNRGPNEQYF
CDR3 DNA: TGTGCCAGCAGAAAGGGGAACAGGGGGCCCAACGAGCAGTACTTC

V gene: TRBV5-1
D gene: TRBD2
CDR3 length: 13
J gene: TRBJ2-7
clone size: .
CDR3 protein: CASSLAGGSEQYF
CDR3 DNA: TGCGCCAGCAGCTTGGCGGGGGGGAGCGAGCAGTACTTC

V gene: TRBV27
D gene: .
CDR3 length: 14
J gene: TRBJ2-7
clone size: few
CDR3 protein: CASSSGLARYEQYF
CDR3 DNA: TGTGCCAGCAGTTCGGGACTGGCACGATACGAGCAGTACTTC

V gene: TRBV15
D gene: TRBD1
CDR3 length: 14
J gene: TRBJ1-4
clone size: many
CDR3 protein: CATGSGGTNEKLFF
CDR3 DNA: TGTGCCACCGGATCAGGGGGCACTAATGAAAAACTGTTTTTT

V gene: TRBV6-2/TRBV6-3
D gene: TRBD1
CDR3 length: 14
J gene: TRBJ2-1
clone size: .
CDR3 protein: CASSKQGAMNEQFF
CDR3 DNA: TGTGCCAGCAGCAAACAGGGGGCTATGAATGAGCAGTTCTTC

V gene: TRBV27
D gene: .
CDR3 length: 14
J gene: TRBJ1-1
clone size: .
CDR3 protein: CASSLGRMNTEAFF
CDR3 DNA: TGTGCCAGCAGTTTAGGCAGAATGAACACTGAAGCTTTCTTT

V gene: TRBV5-1
D gene: TRBD2
CDR3 length: 13
J gene: TRBJ2-4
clone size: .
CDR3 protein: CASRGGGRGIQYF
CDR3 DNA: TGCGCCAGCCGGGGCGGGGGTAGGGGCATTCAGTACTTC

V gene: TRBV6-5
D gene: .
CDR3 length: 13
J gene: TRBJ1-2
clone size: .
CDR3 protein: CASSQRWFYGYTF
CDR3 DNA: TGTGCCAGCAGTCAGAGGTGGTTCTATGGCTACACCTTC

V gene: TRBV30
D gene: .
CDR3 length: 15
J gene: TRBJ1-1
clone size: .
CDR3 protein: CACVRQNFMNTEAFF
CDR3 DNA: TGTGCCTGCGTCCGACAGAACTTCATGAACACTGAAGCTTTCTTT

V gene: TRBV19
D gene: .
CDR3 length: 16
J gene: TRBJ1-1
clone size: .
CDR3 protein: CASSIYSAGSNTEAFF
CDR3 DNA: TGTGCCAGTAGTATTTATTCCGCAGGTTCGAACACTGAAGCTTTCTTT

V gene: TRBV25-1
D gene: TRBD2
CDR3 length: 18
J gene: TRBJ2-2
clone size: .
CDR3 protein: CARSDGGRGVYSTGELFF
CDR3 DNA: TGTGCCCGCAGTGACGGGGGGCGGGGGGTCTATAGCACCGGGGAGCTGTTTTTT

V gene: TRBV11-1
D gene: .
CDR3 length: 13
J gene: TRBJ1-2
clone size: .
CDR3 protein: CASSSPPSYGYTF
CDR3 DNA: TGTGCCAGCAGCTCCCCCCCCTCCTATGGCTACACCTTC

V gene: TRBV28
D gene: TRBD2
CDR3 length: 14
J gene: TRBJ2-1
clone size: .
CDR3 protein: CASREAGGQNEQFF
CDR3 DNA: TGTGCCAGCAGAGAAGCGGGGGGGCAGAATGAGCAGTTCTTC

V gene: TRBV4-3
D gene: .
CDR3 length: 15
J gene: TRBJ2-2
clone size: .
CDR3 protein: CASSRQTGNTGELFF
CDR3 DNA: TGCGCCAGCAGCCGACAAACTGGGAACACCGGGGAGCTGTTTTTT

V gene: TRBV10-3
D gene: .
CDR3 length: 13
J gene: TRBJ1-2
clone size: .
CDR3 protein: CAIMSADTYGYTF
CDR3 DNA: TGTGCCATCATGTCGGCGGACACCTATGGCTACACCTTC

V gene: TRBV28
D gene: .
CDR3 length: 15
J gene: TRBJ1-2
clone size: .
CDR3 protein: CASSGSDSENYGYTF
CDR3 DNA: TGTGCCAGCAGTGGTTCGGACAGCGAGAACTATGGCTACACCTTC

V gene: TRBV6-4
D gene: .
CDR3 length: 15
J gene: TRBJ2-3
clone size: .
CDR3 protein: CASSDLGGAPDTQYF
CDR3 DNA: TGTGCCAGCAGTGACTTGGGGGGGGCCCCGGATACGCAGTATTTT

V gene: TRBV6-6
D gene: .
CDR3 length: 14
J gene: TRBJ1-1
clone size: few
CDR3 protein: CASSHRVGNTEAFF
CDR3 DNA: TGTGCCAGCAGTCACAGGGTGGGGAACACTGAAGCTTTCTTT

V gene: TRBV4-1
D gene: TRBD1
CDR3 length: 17
J gene: TRBJ2-5
clone size: once
CDR3 protein: CASSQTTDRGLGETQYF
CDR3 DNA: TGCGCCAGCAGCCAAACTACAGACAGGGGGCTTGGGGAGACCCAGTACTTC